This TCR beta chain was sequenced in a study of PD-1 blockade in mismatch repair-deficient tumors. Across the whole study: All were previously treated, progressing patients with 12 mismatch repair-deficient cancer types.

General study results and limits: Rapid post-treatment expansion, then contraction, generally preceding radiologic response, marked tumor-resident clones.

Using immunoSEQ multiplex PCR, the repertoire was profiled, and TCRdb retains in-frame clones only, with some absent. The sample has 38,000 or so clones, more than 75% seen once. A word on this clone: Its antigen is undetermined.

TCRs were sequenced from a few patients responding to pembrolizumab. The V gene end was trimmed by 4 bases and the J gene end by 5 bases; junction bases not matched to a gene: 4. Per germline, CDR1 LNHDA and CDR2 SQIVND (reference sequence). The CDR3 consists of 16 residues. The specimen was peripheral blood, collected roughly 75 weeks after starting pembrolizumab. This chain links TRBV19 with TRBJ2-2; 13 nucleotides agree with TRBD2. This TCR came from an adult with mismatch repair-deficient cancer. CDR3 coding DNA: TGTGCCAGTAGTAGACTAGCGGGAGGTTCTACCGGGGAGCTGTTTTTT. This codes for CASSRLAGGSTGELFF.